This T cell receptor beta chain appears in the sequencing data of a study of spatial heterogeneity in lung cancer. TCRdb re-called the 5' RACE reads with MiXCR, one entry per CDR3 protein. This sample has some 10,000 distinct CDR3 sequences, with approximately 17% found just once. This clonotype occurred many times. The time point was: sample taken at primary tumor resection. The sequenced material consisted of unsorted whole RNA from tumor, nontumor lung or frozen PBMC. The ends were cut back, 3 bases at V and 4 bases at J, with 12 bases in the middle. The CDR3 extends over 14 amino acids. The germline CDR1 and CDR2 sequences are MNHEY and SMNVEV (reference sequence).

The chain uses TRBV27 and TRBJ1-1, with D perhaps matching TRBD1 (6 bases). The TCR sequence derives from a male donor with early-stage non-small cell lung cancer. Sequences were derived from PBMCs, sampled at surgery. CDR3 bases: TGTGCCAGCAGTTTTGGGGGCTTTGGCACTGAAGCTTTCTTT. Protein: CASSFGGFGTEAFF.